This T cell receptor (beta chain) is drawn from a study of T-cell reconstitution after alpha-beta-depleted transplantation in children. As it was prepared, the TCRbeta library received unique molecular identifiers. TCRdb independently ran MiXCR on the PCR reads; one entry per CDR3 protein. The table has about 610,000 distinct CDR3 sequences, about 10% seen once. The origin of this receptor is a human donor who donated a stem cell graft to a child with acute myeloid leukemia. The sequenced sample was PBMCs from the stem cell graft donor, obtained from the stem cell graft.

The CDR3 sequence: CASMIGPNEQYF. The CDR3 nucleotides read TGTGCCAGCATGATAGGGCCGAACGAGCAGTACTTC. The chain has TRBV7-9 and TRBJ2-7; D ambiguous. This CDR3 is built from 12 residues. CDR1 is SEHNR and CDR2 is FQNEAQ in the germline V gene (reference sequence). Trimming cost V 7 bases and J 5 bases, with 12 bases left between them.